Following are 5 T cell receptor beta chains from one sample sequenced in a study of monozygotic twins with inflammatory bowel disease. TCRdb reprocessed the 5' RACE reads and keeps a single row for each CDR3 protein, giving no DNA. This table lists a few hundred thousand distinct CDR3 sequences. The source material was blood. All receptors come from a human donor with ulcerative colitis or Crohn's disease, or a healthy co-twin of an affected twin (not recorded which).

This rearrangement joins TRBV27 to TRBJ2-7; TCRdb names TRBD2, which stays unverified in the absence of DNA. The germline V gene encodes CDR1 MNHEY and CDR2 SMNVEV (reference sequence). The length of the CDR3 is 15 residues. The CDR3 here is CASRGLAGGLYEPYF.

The chain carries TRBV7-2 and TRBJ2-7. This CDR3 region has 11 residues. In germline, CDR1 is SGHTA, CDR2 FQGNSA. CDR3 residues: CASGDWVEQYF.

The chain has TRBV5-5 and TRBJ2-7; no DNA is available, so the TRBD1 call from TCRdb remains unchecked. This CDR3 region has 16 residues. In germline, CDR1 is SGHKS, CDR2 YYEKEE (reference sequence). This CDR3 is CASSLASPGQGREQYF.

The chain has TRBV27 and TRBJ2-2; TCRdb's D gene call, TRBD1, goes unchecked for lack of DNA. The germline V gene encodes CDR1 MNHEY and CDR2 SMNVEV (reference sequence). The CDR3 is 15 amino acids. This CDR3 reads CASSLIRQGTGELFF.

The genes are TRBV5-1 and TRBJ2-3; TCRdb names TRBD1, which stays unverified in the absence of DNA. CDR3 length equals 17 residues. Germline CDR1 is SGHRS and CDR2 is YFSETQ. The CDR3 sequence is CASSLGDRGRSTDTQYF.